This entry describes one TCR beta chain. Its specific antigen is unknown. One base away there is no much larger clone; base qualities are not given. To estimate absolute template abundance from read counts, synthetic TCR analog templates were spiked into each PCR. TCRbeta CDR3 regions were amplified from genomic DNA with bias-controlled V and J gene primers using the immunoSEQ assay. Rearranged TCRbeta segments were sequenced at approximately 20X coverage. The authors processed their data as follows. Clustering was used to correct sequencing errors, and CDR3s were annotated against IMGT to assign V, D and J genes. Downstream analyses used only productive TCRbeta rearrangements, leaving out any out-of-frame or stop-codon sequences. Clonality was computed as one minus Shannon entropy normalized by the log of the number of unique productive sequences. Clones differing between time points or between blood and tumor were identified using Fisher's exact test with Benjamini-Hochberg correction, with an adjusted p below 0.01 applied as the threshold. Here the immuneACCESS table is served through TCRdb, limited to in-frame sequences with V and J called. Missing clones are a known gap in these copies; in checked studies unresolved V genes cover under half, and the rest lacks a known reason. The DNA gave D and trimming, while V, J and clone size come from that table. The table for this sample lists 35,000 to 45,000 clones; 85% to 90% of them were counted only once. The ten largest make up roughly 14% of the sample.

From its cysteine to its phenylalanine, the CDR3 spans 15 amino acids. This entry keeps only the CDR3 DNA: 45 bases, framed from base 1. Between the V and J ends, shortened by 2 bases and 8 bases respectively, the junction contains 14 bases. The CDR1 and CDR2 encoded by the germline V gene (reference sequence) are SGHNT and YYREEE. The data were obtained in a study of PD-L1 blockade in urothelial cancer (dated by TCRdb to about 2017). Some background on the complete study: All patients started therapy at some point between 2014 and 2016 and received atezolizumab 1,200 mg intravenously every 3 weeks. About nine tenths of the roughly 29 patients were identified as males with urothelial cancer of bladder origin, and a prior smoking history was reported by 18 of 29 patients. An ECOG performance status of 0 or 1 was recorded for the patients, and 0 to 3 prior chemotherapy regimens had been received by the patients. Blood samples were analyzed at two time points: 3 weeks after treatment start (second dose) and 6 weeks after treatment start. A median of 141,255 T cells and some 84,000 unique TCRs was obtained from blood samples, and a median clonality of roughly 0.074 was observed. An exploratory multi-omic analysis was conducted of the somatic, immune and clinical correlates of response to PD-L1 blockade with atezolizumab in urothelial cancer. Pretreatment tumor samples, along with matched peripheral blood serially collected before and after atezolizumab treatment, were subjected to TCR sequencing. Durable clinical benefit meant progression-free survival longer than 6 months, and TCR features were also tested against progression-free and overall survival. In the same patients, whole exome sequencing and RNA sequencing of pretreatment tumors were performed in addition to TCR sequencing. Eight to ten patients achieved durable clinical benefit and roughly 20 did not. Pretreatment blood TCR-seq was available for under 35 patients, at least one posttreatment blood collection was obtained for around 25 patients, and tumor TCR-seq was available for around 25 patients. Summary of the overall study and its limitations: At 3 weeks after the start of treatment, tumor-associated TCR clones in peripheral blood had expanded more in patients with durable benefit (n ≈ 24, p = 0.022). Small sample size (n ≈ 29) and many exploratory analyses mean the results are intended to be hypothesis-generating. A pretreatment peripheral blood TCR clonality below the median was linked to improved progression-free and overall survival.

The cohort comprised around 30 patients with locally advanced or metastatic urothelial carcinoma treated at Memorial Sloan Kettering on a trial protocol. Peripheral blood mononuclear cells were collected from each patient pretreatment and during treatment, giving between 1 and 8 total time points per patient. The Qiagen DNeasy Blood extraction kit was used to purify genomic DNA from total PBMCs and from tumor samples. Collected pretreatment and during treatment, PBMCs were isolated and stored as previously described. In this chain, TRBV5-4 is recombined with TRBJ2-6; TRBD1 is possibly the D segment (6 matching bases). The sequencing used PBMCs, collected around atezolizumab (anti-PD-L1) treatment. The origin of this receptor is an older woman with urothelial cancer. In nucleotides, the sequence is TGTGCCAGCAGCTTACTGGACAGCGGCACCAACGTCCTGACTTTC. Its protein product is CASSLLDSGTNVLTF.